Listed below are T cell receptor beta chains from one sample, sequenced in a study of control samples from healthy donors and cancer patients. Sequencing was performed with immunoSEQ multiplex PCR; in TCRdb, only in-frame clones are kept and a portion is missing. The sample lists 110,000 to 150,000 clones, roughly nine tenths seen once, with 8% to 9.5% in the top ten. The sample taken for sequencing was blood. The receptors come from a woman in her 30s in good health. Each CDR3 is given without its conserved first and last residue.

V gene	J gene	CDR3 protein
TRBV27	TRBJ2-7	ASSLSSSREQY
TRBV4-1	TRBJ2-1	ASSHATSGDYNEQF
TRBV6-1	TRBJ1-3	ASSEKVSVWY
TRBV12-3/TRBV12-4	TRBJ2-7	ASRGLGEKQY
TRBV11-2	TRBJ2-7	ASSLSGSPYEQY
TRBV29-1	TRBJ2-1	SVGEPEGQF
TRBV29-1	TRBJ2-3	SVEGDRASSTDTQY
TRBV4-1	TRBJ1-1	ASSPWGAGAF
TRBV28	TRBJ1-2	ASSLSGWGYT
TRBV20-1	TRBJ1-2	SARKKRGYT
TRBV7-2	TRBJ1-5	ASSLVGGQPQH
TRBV6-5	TRBJ2-7	ASRGGTSGEYEQY
TRBV10-3	TRBJ1-4	AISHQGGTANEKLF
TRBV27	TRBJ2-1	ASSLAGLLLNEQF
TRBV5-1	TRBJ2-2	ASSQRETANTGELF
TRBV15	TRBJ2-3	ATSRDLGGRGPDTQY
TRBV6-5	TRBJ1-4	ASSSWGNEKLF
TRBV19	TRBJ1-4	ASSNLNRAEQSKLF
TRBV7-2	TRBJ1-6	ASSPEGGYNSPLH
TRBV7-9	TRBJ2-7	ASSPIAGTYEQY
TRBV7-2	TRBJ2-3	ASSPMGQGTDTQY
TRBV6-5	TRBJ1-2	ASRILGGYGYT
TRBV30	TRBJ1-1	AWSVRANTEAF
TRBV5-4	TRBJ2-5	ASSFCSSGRCRETQY
TRBV7-8	TRBJ2-5	ASSPRTGIQETQY
TRBV15	TRBJ1-6	ATSTDRAGGPLH
TRBV10-1	TRBJ2-7	ASSRGGNGEQY
TRBV24-1	TRBJ2-7	ATSDRRDHYEQY
TRBV30	TRBJ1-3	AWSGMVVIGGNTIY
TRBV6-5	TRBJ2-1	ASSTRGKRF
TRBV7-3	TRBJ2-2	ASSQAGVSGELF
TRBV4-2	TRBJ2-1	ASSQTGISFYEQF
TRBV28	TRBJ2-7	ASLAAPYEQY
TRBV4-2	TRBJ2-1	ASSRAGLGGLEQF
TRBV27	TRBJ2-1	ASSVSGLLIHNEQF
TRBV3-1/TRBV3-2	TRBJ2-1	ASSQVGTGRNEQF
TRBV7-2	TRBJ2-2	ASSLGLDTGELF
TRBV29-1	TRBJ2-7	SARQGASKGGEQY
TRBV6-5	TRBJ1-1	ASSTTGSGAWEAF
TRBV5-1	TRBJ2-5	ASSLSPGLETQY
TRBV7-2	TRBJ2-7	ASSLGGGRSSYEQY
TRBV23-1	TRBJ1-2	ASSQSGRDRANGYT
TRBV19	TRBJ2-7	ASSANWDRRTYEQY
TRBV3-1/TRBV3-2	TRBJ2-3	ASASGAPGGTDTQY
TRBV5-1	TRBJ1-2	ASSLAASGNYGYT
TRBV6-5	TRBJ2-7	ASRRLAGAYEQY